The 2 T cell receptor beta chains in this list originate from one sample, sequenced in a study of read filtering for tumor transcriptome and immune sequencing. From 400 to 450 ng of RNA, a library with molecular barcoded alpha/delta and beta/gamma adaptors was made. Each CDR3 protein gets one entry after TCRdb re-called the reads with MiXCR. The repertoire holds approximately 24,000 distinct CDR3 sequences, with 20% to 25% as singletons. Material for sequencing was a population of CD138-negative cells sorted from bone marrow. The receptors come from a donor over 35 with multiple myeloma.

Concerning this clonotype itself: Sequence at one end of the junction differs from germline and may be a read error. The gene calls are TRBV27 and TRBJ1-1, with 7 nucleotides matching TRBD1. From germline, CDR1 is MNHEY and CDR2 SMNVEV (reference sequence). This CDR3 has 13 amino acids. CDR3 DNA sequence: TGTGCCATCAGGGGGGACACTTCCACTGTAGCTTTCTTT. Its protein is CAIRGDTSTVAFF.

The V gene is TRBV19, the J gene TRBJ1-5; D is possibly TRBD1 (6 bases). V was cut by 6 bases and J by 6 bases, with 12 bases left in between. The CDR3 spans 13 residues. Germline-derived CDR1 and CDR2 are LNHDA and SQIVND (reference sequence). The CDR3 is CASSSGVLQPQHF. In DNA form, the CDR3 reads TGTGCCAGTAGCTCAGGGGTACTTCAGCCCCAGCATTTT.